This note documents a single T cell receptor beta chain sequence. Its recognized antigen is unknown. The sample holds no much larger clone one base away, and base qualities are not on file. The study excluded patients with uncontrolled infections, other autoimmune diseases, pregnancy or lactation. Clinical symptoms, serum thyroxine and TRAb, thyroid ultrasound, and orbital computed tomography formed the basis for the diagnoses. Trizol reagent was used to extract total RNA, and RNA quality was then checked on an Agilent 2100 Bioanalyzer. The record originates from a study of T cells in Graves' hyperthyroidism and ophthalmopathy (dated by TCRdb to the late 2010s). In terms of the full investigation: TCR V-J signatures able to tell the groups apart were searched for in a discovery cohort of 90 to 100 patients, of whom over 40 had Graves' ophthalmopathy and around 57 had stable Graves' hyperthyroidism. After blood sampling, hyperthyroidism patients were treated with methimazole at a starting dose of 30 mg daily, and ophthalmopathy patients were treated with high-dose intravenous methylprednisolone. The study also compared thyroid tissue and blood T-cell repertoires from roughly six Graves' hyperthyroidism patients. The paper describes TCR Vbeta CDR3 sequencing of about 140 peripheral blood samples, made up of 43 ophthalmopathy patients, 70 to 75 hyperthyroidism patients and 17 progressor patients. An independent validation cohort of about 20 hyperthyroidism patients and 17 patients who later progressed to ophthalmopathy tested prospective prediction of ophthalmopathy. The 100 or so discovery patients were randomly split 7:3 into training and test sets.

Amplification of TCR beta CDR3 regions was carried out from RNA transcripts. For the first round of RT-PCR on the TCR CDR3, the HTBI primer set was used together with the Qiagen OneStep RT-PCR kit. The libraries were constructed in a second round of multiplex PCR and then size-selected and purified. The libraries were sequenced on an Illumina HiSeq2000 using paired-end 100 bp reads. Processing in the source paper ran as follows. SOAPnuke was used to process the raw data, removing reads that contained adapters or uncalled bases, had a mean Phred below 15, or lacked an exact match to the constant primer or identifier. COPE v1.2.5 was used to merge high-quality paired reads, and clonotypes were defined as unique nucleotide sequences. MiTCR v1.1 was used to align the clonotypes against IMGT TRBV, TRBD and TRBJ reference segments. Analysis was restricted to V-J combinations with a frequency above 0.0001, which covered about 99% of repertoires. A TCS score was defined as the ratio of F50 (clonal expansion) to E x V (chaos), with BLOSUM62-based TCRdist applied between CDR3 peptides within each V-J. Welch's t-statistics and random forest reduced roughly 530 V-J features to 13, which were used in a naive Bayes classifier (R e1071). The Morisita-Horn index was used to measure how similar the thyroid and blood repertoires were. TCRdb trimmed the raw reads at Q25, called clones with MiXCR and kept productive beta chains. CDR3 protein sequences are deduplicated, and each keeps its most common genes and DNA. The V and J calls and clone size are TCRdb's, not the authors'. The table for this sample lists 450,000 to 700,000 distinct CDR3 sequences; around 46% of them were counted only once. The ten largest make up 15% to 20% of the sample.

General conclusions and limits of the study: In cross-validation, a model built on a 13 V-J signature told ophthalmopathy apart from stable hyperthyroidism with under 90% sensitivity and around 83% specificity, and in testing the same model reached 80%/75%. Blood samples also contained most of the expanded thyroid clonotypes (frequency above 0.001), which suggests that blood repertoires may reflect thyroid immune responses. In validation, progression to ophthalmopathy was predicted by the model with nearly 71% sensitivity and nearly 75% specificity, a median of approximately 7.1 months before onset. Sample size was not statistically predetermined, and blinding of investigators to group allocation was not performed.

As encoded in the germline V gene, CDR1 is MGHDK while CDR2 is SYGVNS. Inclusive of the bounding cysteine and phenylalanine, the CDR3 is 17 residues long. The sequence is cut down to CDR3 DNA, 51 bases in frame from base 1. The junction shows trimming of 4 bases on V and 4 bases on J, plus 20 bases between the germline ends. The receptor was derived from an adult woman with Graves' disease, either hyperthyroidism or ophthalmopathy (not recorded which). The rearrangement joined TRBV25-1 to TRBJ1-5; TRBD1 could be the D gene, as 5 bases match. Sequencing input: peripheral blood or thyroid tissue (not recorded which). This receptor carries the CDR3 CASSARGAGNPNQPQHF. The DNA sequence follows: TGTGCCAGCAGTGCTAGAGGGGCAGGAAACCCAAATCAGCCCCAGCATTTT.